Listed here are 9 T cell receptor beta chains from one sample, sequenced in a study of T cell repertoires in aging, cancer and after chemotherapy. Amplification of TCR beta used genomic DNA extracted from peripheral blood. TRB rearrangements spanning V, D and J were amplified using mixed TRB-A/B primers. TCRdb analysed the multiplex PCR reads with MiXCR anew, one entry per CDR3 protein. The table lists around 2,500 distinct CDR3 sequences, 23% of them singletons. Sequencing was performed on blood. These receptors all come from a human donor with a solid tumor.

Sample share makes this clonotype large. This chain links TRBV15 with TRBJ2-1; 10 bases map to TRBD2. After removal of 1 base from V and 5 bases from J, the junction contained 5 bases not matched to a gene. Germline CDR1 LNHNV, CDR2 YYDKDF (reference sequence). The CDR3 extends over 16 amino acids. Here the CDR3 reads CATSRGGLAQNNEQFF. DNA of the CDR3: TGTGCCACCAGCAGAGGGGGACTAGCGCAAAACAATGAGCAGTTCTTC. Together with reference TRBV15 and TRBJ2-1, the CDR3 gives the full variable domain: DAMVIQNPRYQVTQFGKPVTLSCSQTLNHNVMYWYQQKSSQAPKLLFHYYDKDFNNEADTPDNFQSRRPNTSFCFLDIRSPGLGDTAMYLCATSRGGLAQNNEQFFGPGTRLTVL.

The CDR3 DNA sequence: TGTGCCAGTAGTATTGGCCTAGCGGGAGGCACAGATACGCAGTATTTT. Its translation is CASSIGLAGGTDTQYF. The chain carries TRBV19 and TRBJ2-3, with 10 bases lining up with TRBD2. The CDR3 spans 16 residues. V trimming: 3 bases; J trimming: 1 base; junction bases outside the gene matches: 4. CDR1 is LNHDA, CDR2 SQIVND, per germline (reference sequence).

The chain is built from TRBV6-5 and TRBJ2-6; D is tentatively TRBD1 or TRBD2 (5 bases each). Germline V gene lookup returns CDR1 MNHEY and CDR2 SVGAGI. V lost 6 bases and J 4 bases, leaving 22 bases between the germline ends. The CDR3 loop spans 18 amino acids. The CDR3 loop is CASSLRAGVGTGANVLTF. The CDR3 nucleotides are TGTGCCAGCAGCCTCCGGGCCGGGGTCGGGACCGGGGCCAACGTCCTGACTTTC.

By share of the sample, this clonotype is medium-sized. This chain joins TRBV6-5 and TRBJ1-1, with D hard to call. Germline V CDR1 and CDR2: MNHEY, SVGAGI. V was clipped by 5 bases and J by 2 bases, with 12 bases between them. The CDR3 has 14 residues. CDR3 in DNA: TGTGCCAGCAGTCCCCGGAGGTCCAACACTGAAGCTTTCTTT. It encodes CASSPRRSNTEAFF.

By its share, this clonotype is medium-sized. The J gene is TRBJ2-4, the V gene TRBV19, with TRBD2 matching 12 bases. Germline CDR1 LNHDA, CDR2 SQIVND (reference sequence). After removal of 2 bases from V and 1 base from J, the junction contained 3 bases not matched to a gene. The CDR3 spans 17 residues. In DNA form, the CDR3 reads TGTGCCAGTAGTATACTAGCGGGAGGGAGGGCCAAAAACATTCAGTACTTC. Amino acids: CASSILAGGRAKNIQYF.

Judged by abundance, this clonotype is medium-sized. The rearrangement links TRBV30 to TRBJ1-1; 7 bases are shared with TRBD1. The V segment lost 4 bases and the J segment 0 bases; nucleotides outside the gene matches: 2. The CDR3 contains 13 residues. Germline V CDR1 and CDR2: GTSNPN, SVGIG (reference sequence). The CDR3 nucleotides are TGTGCCTGGACGGGACAGCTGAACACTGAAGCTTTCTTT. Its protein is CAWTGQLNTEAFF.

By share, this clonotype counts as medium-sized. The chain carries TRBV6-1 and TRBJ1-5; D unresolved. V dropped 6 bases and J dropped 3 bases, with 9 bases sitting between them. The CDR3 runs to 13 residues. Germline V CDR1 and CDR2: MNHNS, SASEGT. The CDR3 nucleotides read TGTGCCAGCAGACCGTCGTACAATCAGCCCCAGCATTTT. It is translated as CASRPSYNQPQHF.

This clonotype was seen a few times. The chain combines TRBV5-1 with TRBJ1-1; D is ambiguous. Trimming left V 4 bases short and J 6 bases short, with 13 bases between. This CDR3 region has 13 residues. The germline V gene encodes CDR1 SGHRS and CDR2 YFSETQ. The CDR3 protein is CASSGWGRAEAFF. The CDR3 nucleotides read TGCGCCAGCAGCGGGTGGGGTAGGGCTGAAGCTTTCTTT.

The chain links TRBV29-1 to TRBJ2-2; 10 bases are a match to TRBD1. V lost 6 bases and J lost 5; bases outside the gene matches: 3. Looked up from germline, CDR1 is SQVTM and CDR2 is ANQGSEA. This CDR3 has 13 residues. The CDR3 sequence: CSVRTGGTGELFF. CDR3 sequence (DNA): TGCAGCGTACGGACAGGGGGTACCGGGGAGCTGTTTTTT.